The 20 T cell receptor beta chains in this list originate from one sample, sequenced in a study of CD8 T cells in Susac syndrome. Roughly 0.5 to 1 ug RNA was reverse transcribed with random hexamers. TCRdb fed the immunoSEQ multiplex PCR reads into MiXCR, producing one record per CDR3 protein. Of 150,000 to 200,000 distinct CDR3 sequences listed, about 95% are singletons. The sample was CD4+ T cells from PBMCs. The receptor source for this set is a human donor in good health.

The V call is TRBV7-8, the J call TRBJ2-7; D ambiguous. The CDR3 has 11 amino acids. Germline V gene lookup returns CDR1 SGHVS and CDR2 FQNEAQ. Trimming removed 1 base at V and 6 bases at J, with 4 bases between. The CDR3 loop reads CASSLGPEQYF. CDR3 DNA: TGTGCCAGCAGCTTAGGGCCCGAGCAGTACTTC. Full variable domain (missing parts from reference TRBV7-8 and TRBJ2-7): GAGVSQSPRYKVAKRGQDVALRCDPISGHVSLFWYQQALGQGPEFLTYFQNEAQLDKSGLPSDRFFAERPEGSVSTLKIQRTQQEDSAVYLCASSLGPEQYFGPGTRLTVT.

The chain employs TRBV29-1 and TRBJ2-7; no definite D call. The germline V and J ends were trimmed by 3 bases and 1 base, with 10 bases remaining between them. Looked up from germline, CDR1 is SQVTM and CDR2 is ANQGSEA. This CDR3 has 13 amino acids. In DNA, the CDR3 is TGCAGCGTTGAGGTTGGTGCATCCTACGAGCAGTACTTC. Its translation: CSVEVGASYEQYF.

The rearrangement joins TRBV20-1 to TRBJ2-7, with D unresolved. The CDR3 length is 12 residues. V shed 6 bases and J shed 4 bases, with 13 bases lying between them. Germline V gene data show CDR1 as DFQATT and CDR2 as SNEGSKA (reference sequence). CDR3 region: CSASVHGYEQYF. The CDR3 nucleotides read TGCAGTGCCAGTGTGCATGGGTACGAGCAGTACTTC.

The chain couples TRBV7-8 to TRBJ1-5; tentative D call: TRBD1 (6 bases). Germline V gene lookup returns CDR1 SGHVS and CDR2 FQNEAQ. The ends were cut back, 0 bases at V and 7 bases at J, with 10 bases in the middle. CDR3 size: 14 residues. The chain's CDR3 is CASSLAGQTQPQHF. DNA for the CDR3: TGTGCCAGCAGCTTAGCTGGACAGACACAGCCCCAGCATTTT.

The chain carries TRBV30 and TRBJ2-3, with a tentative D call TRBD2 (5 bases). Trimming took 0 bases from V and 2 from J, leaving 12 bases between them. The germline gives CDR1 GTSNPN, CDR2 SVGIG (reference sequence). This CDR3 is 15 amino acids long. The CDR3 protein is CAWSVRSGNTDTQYF. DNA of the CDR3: TGTGCCTGGAGTGTAAGGTCGGGAAACACAGATACGCAGTATTTT. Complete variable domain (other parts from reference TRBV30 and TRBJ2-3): SQTIHQWPATLVQPVGSPLSLECTVEGTSNPNLYWYRQAAGRGLQLLFYSVGIGQISSEVPQNLSASRPQDRQFILSSKKLLLSDSGFYLCAWSVRSGNTDTQYFGPGTRLTVL.

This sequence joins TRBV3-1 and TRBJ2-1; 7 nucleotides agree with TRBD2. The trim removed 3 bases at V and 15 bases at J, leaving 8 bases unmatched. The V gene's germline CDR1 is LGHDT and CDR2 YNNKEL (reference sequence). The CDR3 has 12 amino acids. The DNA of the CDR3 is TGTGCCAGCAGCCACCGGGGGGAACGGTCGTTCTTC. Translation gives CASSHRGERSFF.

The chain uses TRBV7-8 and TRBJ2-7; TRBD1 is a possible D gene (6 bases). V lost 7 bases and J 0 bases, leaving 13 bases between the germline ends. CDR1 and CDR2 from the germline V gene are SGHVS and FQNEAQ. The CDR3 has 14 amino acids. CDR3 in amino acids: CASTRDTLSYEQYF. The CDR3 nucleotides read TGTGCCAGCACCAGGGACACCCTCTCCTACGAGCAGTACTTC.

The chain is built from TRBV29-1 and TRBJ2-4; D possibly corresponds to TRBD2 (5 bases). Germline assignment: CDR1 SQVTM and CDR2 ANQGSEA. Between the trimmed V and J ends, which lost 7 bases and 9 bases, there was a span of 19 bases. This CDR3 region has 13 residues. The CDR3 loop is CSGTIDIRGIQYF. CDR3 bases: TGCAGCGGGACGATAGACATTCGGGGCATTCAGTACTTC.

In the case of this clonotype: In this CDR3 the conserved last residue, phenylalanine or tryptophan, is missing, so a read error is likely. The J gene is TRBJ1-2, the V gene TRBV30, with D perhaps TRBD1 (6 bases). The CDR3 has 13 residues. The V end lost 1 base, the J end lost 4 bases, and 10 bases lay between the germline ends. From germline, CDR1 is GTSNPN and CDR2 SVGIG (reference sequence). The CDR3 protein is CAWSEEGGYGYTS. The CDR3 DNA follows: TGTGCCTGGAGTGAAGAGGGGGGCTATGGCTACACCTCC.

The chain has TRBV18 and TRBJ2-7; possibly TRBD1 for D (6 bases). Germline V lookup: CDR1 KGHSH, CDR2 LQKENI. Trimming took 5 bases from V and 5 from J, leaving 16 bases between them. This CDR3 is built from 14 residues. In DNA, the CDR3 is TGTGCCAGCTCAACAAGTACAGGGTACCACGAGCAGTACTTC. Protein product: CASSTSTGYHEQYF.

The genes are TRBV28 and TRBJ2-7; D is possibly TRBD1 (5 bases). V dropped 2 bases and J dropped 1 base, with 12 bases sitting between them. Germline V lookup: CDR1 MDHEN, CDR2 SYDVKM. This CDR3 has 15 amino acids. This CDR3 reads CASSLPTDRSYEQYF. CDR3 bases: TGTGCCAGCAGTTTACCGACAGATCGATCCTACGAGCAGTACTTC.

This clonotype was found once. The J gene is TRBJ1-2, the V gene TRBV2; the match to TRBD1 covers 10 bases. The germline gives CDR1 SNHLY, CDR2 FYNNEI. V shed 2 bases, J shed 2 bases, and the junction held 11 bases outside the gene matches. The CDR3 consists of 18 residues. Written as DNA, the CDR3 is TGTGCCAGCAGTGAATTTTTTGCGGACAGGGGGTCCAACTATGGCTACACCTTC. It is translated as CASSEFFADRGSNYGYTF.

The CDR3 here is CASLPWTLSGNTIYF. The CDR3, as DNA: TGTGCCAGCTTGCCCTGGACATTATCAGGAAACACCATATATTTT. The rearrangement uses TRBV28 and TRBJ1-3, with D tentatively TRBD1 (5 bases). The CDR3 runs to 15 residues. Germline values: CDR1 MDHEN, CDR2 SYDVKM. Trimming pared 8 bases from V and 4 bases from J, leaving 18 bases between. The full variable domain, completed using reference TRBV28 and TRBJ1-3, is DVKVTQSSRYLVKRTGEKVFLECVQDMDHENMFWYRQDPGLGLRLIYFSYDVKMKEKGDIPEGYSVSREKKERFSLILESASTNQTSMYLCASLPWTLSGNTIYFGEGSWLTVV.

Here the CDR3 reads CASSENRAEAFF. The CDR3, as DNA: TGTGCCAGCAGTGAAAACAGGGCCGAAGCTTTCTTT. V and J are TRBV12-3 or TRBV12-4 and TRBJ1-1; a possible D gene is TRBD1 (6 bases). The V end lost 5 bases, the J end lost 8 bases, and 12 bases lay between the germline ends. The CDR3 contains 12 residues.

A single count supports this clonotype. The CDR3 spells CSASFVVNTEAFF. In DNA form, the CDR3 reads TGCAGTGCTAGTTTTGTGGTGAACACTGAAGCTTTCTTT. The chain has TRBV20-1 and TRBJ1-1; D remains unclear. Germline V lookup: CDR1 DFQATT, CDR2 SNEGSKA (reference sequence). V lost 3 bases, J lost 0 bases, and 8 bases lay in between. The length of the CDR3 is 13 residues.

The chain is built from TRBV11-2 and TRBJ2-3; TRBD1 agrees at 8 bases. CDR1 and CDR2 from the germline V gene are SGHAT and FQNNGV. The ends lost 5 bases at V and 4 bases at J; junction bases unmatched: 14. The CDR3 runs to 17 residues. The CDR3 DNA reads TGTGCCAGCAGCGCTACAGGGGGACAGAACAGGGCAGATACGCAGTATTTT. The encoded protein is CASSATGGQNRADTQYF.

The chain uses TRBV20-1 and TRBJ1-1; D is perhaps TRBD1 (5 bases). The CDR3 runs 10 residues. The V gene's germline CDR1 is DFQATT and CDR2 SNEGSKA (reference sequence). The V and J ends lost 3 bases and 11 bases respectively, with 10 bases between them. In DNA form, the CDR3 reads TGCAGTGCTAGTTTAGGGGTTGCTTTCTTT. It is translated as CSASLGVAFF.

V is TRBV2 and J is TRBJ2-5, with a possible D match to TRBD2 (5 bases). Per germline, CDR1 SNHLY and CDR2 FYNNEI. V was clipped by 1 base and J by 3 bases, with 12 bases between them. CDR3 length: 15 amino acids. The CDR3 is CASSEVGVPKETQYF. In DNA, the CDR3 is TGTGCCAGCAGTGAAGTGGGAGTACCTAAAGAGACCCAGTACTTC.

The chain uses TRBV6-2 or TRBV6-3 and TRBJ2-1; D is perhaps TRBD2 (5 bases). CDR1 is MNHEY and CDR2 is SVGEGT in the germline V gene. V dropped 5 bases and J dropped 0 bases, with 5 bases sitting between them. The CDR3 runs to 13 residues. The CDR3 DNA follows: TGTGCCAGCAGTCGGGACTCCTACAATGAGCAGTTCTTC. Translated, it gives CASSRDSYNEQFF.

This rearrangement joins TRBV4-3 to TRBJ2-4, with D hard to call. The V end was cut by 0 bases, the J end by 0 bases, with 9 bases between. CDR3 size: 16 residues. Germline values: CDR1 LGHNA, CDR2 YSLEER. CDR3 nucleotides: TGCGCCAGCAGCCAAGAATGGGCCCTAGCCAAAAACATTCAGTACTTC. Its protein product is CASSQEWALAKNIQYF.